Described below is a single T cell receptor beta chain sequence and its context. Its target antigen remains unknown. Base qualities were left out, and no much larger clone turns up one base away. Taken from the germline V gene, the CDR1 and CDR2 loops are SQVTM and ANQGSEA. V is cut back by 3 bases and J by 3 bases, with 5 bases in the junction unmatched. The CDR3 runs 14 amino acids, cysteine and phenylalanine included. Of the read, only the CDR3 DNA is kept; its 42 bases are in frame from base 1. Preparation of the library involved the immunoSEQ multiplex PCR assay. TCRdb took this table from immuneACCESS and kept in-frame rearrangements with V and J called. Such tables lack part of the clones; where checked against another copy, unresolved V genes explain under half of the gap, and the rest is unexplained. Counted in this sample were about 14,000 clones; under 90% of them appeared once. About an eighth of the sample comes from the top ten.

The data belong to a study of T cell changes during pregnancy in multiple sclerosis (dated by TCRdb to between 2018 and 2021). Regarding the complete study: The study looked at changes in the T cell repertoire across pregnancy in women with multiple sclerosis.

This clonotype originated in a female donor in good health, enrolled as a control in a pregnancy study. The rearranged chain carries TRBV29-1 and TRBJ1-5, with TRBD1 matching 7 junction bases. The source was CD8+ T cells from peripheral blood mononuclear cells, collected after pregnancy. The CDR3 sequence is CSVDVDRINQPQHF. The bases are TGCAGCGTTGACGTGGACAGGATCAATCAGCCCCAGCATTTT. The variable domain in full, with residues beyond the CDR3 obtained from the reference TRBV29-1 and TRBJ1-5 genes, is SAVISQKPSRDICQRGTSLTIQCQVDSQVTMMFWYRQQPGQSLTLIATANQGSEATYESGFVIDKFPISRPNLTFSTLTVSNMSPEDSSIYLCSVDVDRINQPQHFGDGTRLSIL.